This TCR beta chain was recorded in a study of blood T cell repertoires in COVID-19. Across the whole study: Samples taken during acute and convalescent COVID-19 were collected in the United States, Italy and Spain. In each case, the material was cDNA or gDNA derived from T cells, B-cell-depleted T cells, or PBMCs.

The authors' processing: Quantification of nucleated cells was approximated via reference gene primer amplification. The repertoire was sequenced with immunoSEQ multiplex PCR; TCRdb's copy has only in-frame clones and lacks some. V and J calls and clone size follow that table, whereas D and trimming were derived from the DNA. The sample shows 70,000 to 80,000 clones, less than 95% of them seen only once. Only one count was recorded for this clone. The sequencing input was peripheral blood. The sequence was obtained from an older woman with active COVID-19.

The CDR3 reads CASVDRDHNQPQHF. CDR3 DNA: TGTGCCAGCGTTGACAGGGATCACAATCAGCCCCAGCATTTT. The chain recombines TRBV28 with TRBJ1-5; 7 positions agree with TRBD1. There are 14 residues in the CDR3. J gave up 3 bases and V 8 bases, and 7 bases lay outside the gene matches. Germline lookup yields CDR1 MDHEN and CDR2 SYDVKM.